Listed here are 30 T cell receptor beta chains from one sample, sequenced in a study of cytotoxic CD8 clonotypes in ibrutinib-treated CLL. Clones were sequenced by immunoSEQ multiplex PCR, and TCRdb holds only the in-frame ones, with some missing. The sample has 120,000 to 150,000 clones, 60% to 85% seen once. Sequenced material: PBMCs, taken after 12 months of ibrutinib treatment. The receptors derive from a human donor with chronic lymphocytic leukemia.

The chain combines TRBV5-1 with TRBJ1-3, with 11 bases fitting TRBD1. Looked up from germline, CDR1 is SGHRS and CDR2 is YFSETQ. Trimming took 4 bases from V and 4 from J; bases not matched to a gene: 4. CDR3 length equals 15 residues. CDR3 nucleotides: TGCGCCAGCAGCCCGGACAGGGGGCGCGGAAACACCATATATTTT. It specifies CASSPDRGRGNTIYF.

The chain couples TRBV28 to TRBJ1-4, with 9 bases fitting TRBD1. There are 16 residues in the CDR3. Germline V gives CDR1 MDHEN, CDR2 SYDVKM. V lost 5 bases and J lost 4; bases outside the gene matches: 8. CDR3 sequence: CASSTDRGPGNEKLFF. The DNA of the CDR3 is TGTGCCAGCAGTACGGACAGGGGCCCGGGTAATGAAAAACTGTTTTTT. Full variable domain (rest looked up from reference TRBV28 and TRBJ1-4): DVKVTQSSRYLVKRTGEKVFLECVQDMDHENMFWYRQDPGLGLRLIYFSYDVKMKEKGDIPEGYSVSREKKERFSLILESASTNQTSMYLCASSTDRGPGNEKLFFGSGTQLSVL.

The chain joins TRBV27 to TRBJ2-2; TRBD1 agrees at 8 bases. V shed 2 bases and J 0 bases; nucleotides not matched to a gene: 2. CDR1 is MNHEY, CDR2 SMNVEV, per germline (reference sequence). This CDR3 comprises 16 residues. The CDR3 nucleotides are TGTGCCAGCAGTTTAAGGACAGGGACGAACACCGGGGAGCTGTTTTTT. Translated: CASSLRTGTNTGELFF.

This CDR3 is CASRSGGLAGNTIYF. The CDR3 DNA reads as TGTGCCAGCAGGTCAGGGGGATTAGCAGGAAACACCATATATTTT. J is TRBJ1-3 and V is TRBV5-5, with 7 bases identical to TRBD1. Looked up from germline, CDR1 is SGHKS and CDR2 is YYEKEE (reference sequence). J lost 4 bases, V lost 5 bases, and 9 bases had no gene match. This CDR3 contains 15 residues.

This clone turned up a few times. The chain employs TRBV6-1 and TRBJ1-5; D unresolved. This CDR3 has 14 residues. Germline V gives CDR1 MNHNS, CDR2 SASEGT. V gave up 3 bases and J gave up 9 bases, with 15 bases separating them. The CDR3 DNA reads TGTGCCAGCAGTGAGGGCTTGGCGAGCGCGCCCCAGCATTTT. This sequence encodes CASSEGLASAPQHF.

This sequence joins TRBV10-2 and TRBJ2-5; D remains ambiguous. V gave up 3 bases and J gave up 5 bases, with 13 bases separating them. The CDR3 is made up of 14 amino acids. Germline V CDR1 and CDR2: WSHSY, SAAADI. CDR3 residues: CASSDQRVLETQYF. CDR3 bases: TGCGCCAGCAGTGATCAAAGGGTACTTGAGACCCAGTACTTC.

This chain links TRBV5-1 with TRBJ1-6; D perhaps matches TRBD1 (5 bases). The CDR3 extends over 16 amino acids. The ends were cut back, 3 bases at V and 7 bases at J, with 17 bases in the middle. Germline CDR1 SGHRS, CDR2 YFSETQ. CDR3 in amino acids: CASSSTGQDSNSPLHF. CDR3 coding DNA: TGCGCCAGCAGCTCGACTGGACAAGACAGCAATTCACCCCTCCACTTT.

The J gene is TRBJ1-6, the V gene TRBV30; a possible D gene is TRBD1 (5 bases). The CDR3 consists of 13 residues. From germline, CDR1 is GTSNPN and CDR2 SVGIG (reference sequence). The V end was cut by 5 bases, the J end by 7 bases, with 12 bases between. The CDR3 DNA is TGTGCCTGGTTGGGACGGTCCAATTCACCCCTCCACTTT. Protein product: CAWLGRSNSPLHF. Full variable domain (rest looked up from reference TRBV30 and TRBJ1-6): SQTIHQWPATLVQPVGSPLSLECTVEGTSNPNLYWYRQAAGRGLQLLFYSVGIGQISSEVPQNLSASRPQDRQFILSSKKLLLSDSGFYLCAWLGRSNSPLHFGNGTRLTVT.

The chain is built from TRBV19 and TRBJ2-1; 9 positions match TRBD1. CDR1 is LNHDA, CDR2 SQIVND, per germline (reference sequence). V shed 5 bases and J 7 bases; nucleotides not matched to a gene: 12. The CDR3 consists of 16 residues. DNA for the CDR3: TGTGCCAGTAGTGTCCTAACAGGGGGCTTTGTGAATGAGCAGTTCTTC. Protein sequence: CASSVLTGGFVNEQFF.

This rearrangement joins TRBV10-2 to TRBJ2-7; weak D call: TRBD1 (6 bases). Trimming took off 7 bases at V and 0 bases at J, with 10 bases between the two ends. Per germline, CDR1 WSHSY and CDR2 SAAADI. This CDR3 spans 13 amino acids. CDR3 region: CASNMDSSYEQYF. CDR3 DNA sequence: TGCGCCAGCAATATGGACAGCTCCTACGAGCAGTACTTC.

This chain joins TRBV11-2 and TRBJ2-7, with D possibly called TRBD1 or TRBD2 (7 bases each). The CDR3 sequence is 15 residues long. Trimming left V 5 bases short and J 7 bases short, with 21 bases between. Per the germline V gene, CDR1 is SGHAT and CDR2 is FQNNGV. CDR3 nucleotide sequence: TGTGCCAGCAGCCCCCAGGGGGGGACTCCTCGGGAGCAGTACTTC. It specifies CASSPQGGTPREQYF.

V is TRBV7-3 and J is TRBJ2-3, with 8 bases identical to TRBD2. The V gene's germline CDR1 is SGHTA and CDR2 FQGTGA. The CDR3 totals 15 residues. V lost 1 base to trimming and J lost 6 bases; unmatched junction nucleotides: 6. The CDR3 loop reads CASSLNPGGPDTQYF. The DNA for the CDR3 is TGTGCCAGCAGCTTAAACCCGGGAGGGCCCGATACGCAGTATTTT.

This sequence joins TRBV11-3 and TRBJ2-2; the D call may be TRBD1 or TRBD2 (5 bases each). CDR1 and CDR2 (germline): SGHNT, YENEEA. V shed 1 base and J shed 0 bases, with 9 bases lying between them. There are 16 residues in the CDR3. For the CDR3, the DNA is TGTGCCAGCAGCTTAGGTGGGGGAGCGAACACCGGGGAGCTGTTTTTT. Amino acid sequence: CASSLGGGANTGELFF. The whole variable domain, filled in from reference TRBV11-3 and TRBJ2-2, reads EAGVVQSPRYKIIEKKQPVAFWCNPISGHNTLYWYLQNLGQGPELLIRYENEEAVDDSQLPKDRFSAERLKGVDSTLKIQPAELGDSAVYLCASSLGGGANTGELFFGEGSRLTVL.

J is TRBJ1-3 and V is TRBV25-1; D is possibly TRBD1 (6 bases). V was pared by 3 bases and J by 0 bases, with 12 bases between. This CDR3 has 16 amino acids. CDR1 is MGHDK and CDR2 is SYGVNS in the germline V gene. DNA of the CDR3: TGTGCCAGCAGTGAGGCAGGGGACCGCTCTGGAAACACCATATATTTT. Its protein product is CASSEAGDRSGNTIYF.

The chain uses TRBV7-2 and TRBJ2-7; D not resolved. The CDR3 totals 14 residues. Trimming removed 2 bases from V and 3 bases from J, with 11 bases in between. Germline CDR1 is SGHTA and CDR2 is FQGNSA. The CDR3 coding sequence is TGTGCCAGCAGCTTACAGAATCCGAGCTACGAGCAGTACTTC. It specifies CASSLQNPSYEQYF.

J is TRBJ2-2 and V is TRBV2; perhaps TRBD1 as D (6 bases). This CDR3 is built from 15 residues. V lost 3 bases and J 6 bases, leaving 14 bases between the germline ends. The germline V gene encodes CDR1 SNHLY and CDR2 FYNNEI. The DNA for the CDR3 is TGTGCCAGCAGTGACTTTAACAGGGACCCCGGGGAGCTGTTTTTT. Its translation: CASSDFNRDPGELFF.

This chain connects TRBV4-1 to TRBJ2-3, with D maybe TRBD2 (7 bases). Trimming took off 0 bases at V and 1 base at J, with 20 bases between the two ends. Per the germline V gene, CDR1 is MGHRA and CDR2 is YSYEKL. There are 19 residues in the CDR3. The CDR3 is CASSQDWLGGAGRTDTQYF. The CDR3 region has the DNA TGCGCCAGCAGCCAAGATTGGCTGGGGGGGGCCGGTCGCACAGATACGCAGTATTTT.

The V and J genes are TRBV7-9 and TRBJ1-2; D uncertain. Germline lookup yields CDR1 SEHNR and CDR2 FQNEAQ (reference sequence). The CDR3 has 13 amino acids. The germline V and J ends were trimmed by 2 bases and 1 base, with 5 bases remaining between them. The CDR3 DNA sequence: TGTGCCAGCAGCTTACAGGATAACTATGGCTACACCTTC. This codes for CASSLQDNYGYTF.

This clone showed up many times. The V call is TRBV28, the J call TRBJ2-1; TRBD2 agrees at 12 bases. V was clipped by 1 base and J by 8 bases; unmatched bases: 9. CDR3 length: 17 amino acids. Germline CDR1 and CDR2: MDHEN and SYDVKM. The CDR3 region is CASSLSLRLAGAYEQFF. The CDR3 nucleotides read TGTGCCAGCAGTTTATCCCTTCGACTAGCGGGAGCATATGAGCAGTTCTTC.

This clone was seen only once. The chain links TRBV4-1 to TRBJ1-3; D perhaps matches TRBD1 (5 bases). Germline assignment: CDR1 MGHRA and CDR2 YSYEKL. V lost 1 base and J lost 5, with 12 bases in between. This CDR3 is built from 15 residues. This chain's CDR3 is CASSQVGTGRNTIYF. The CDR3 DNA follows: TGCGCCAGCAGCCAAGTAGGGACTGGGAGAAACACCATATATTTT.

The count of this clone is one. The chain employs TRBV4-1 and TRBJ2-4; 9 bases fit TRBD2. This CDR3 comprises 19 residues. Trimming took 1 base from V and 7 from J; bases not matched to a gene: 17. CDR1 MGHRA and CDR2 YSYEKL come from the germline V gene. In nucleotides, the CDR3 is TGCGCCAGCAGCCAAGTAGGCGGGAGGGTCGACATCGCAAGGAACATTCAGTACTTC. Translating gives CASSQVGGRVDIARNIQYF.

V and J are TRBV2 and TRBJ2-2, with TRBD1 matching 7 bases. The V and J ends lost 6 bases and 2 bases, in that order; junction bases with no gene match: 6. Germline loops: CDR1 SNHLY, CDR2 FYNNEI. This CDR3 contains 15 residues. The CDR3 here is CASRGTDYNTGELFF. The CDR3 bases are TGTGCCAGCAGGGGGACAGACTATAACACCGGGGAGCTGTTTTTT.

In its sample, this clone was seen once. This chain joins TRBV7-9 and TRBJ2-3; a weak D match, TRBD2 (5 bases). Trimming removed 4 bases at V and 4 bases at J, with 9 bases between. Germline V gives CDR1 SEHNR, CDR2 FQNEAQ (reference sequence). The length of the CDR3 is 13 residues. The CDR3 region has the DNA TGTGCCAGCAGCTCTCGGGGTTCAGATACGCAGTATTTT. As protein: CASSSRGSDTQYF. Looking up the rest from reference TRBV7-9 and TRBJ2-3 gives the full variable domain: DTGVSQNPRHKITKRGQNVTFRCDPISEHNRLYWYRQTLGQGPEFLTYFQNEAQLEKSRLLSDRFSAERPKGSFSTLEIQRTEQGDSAMYLCASSSRGSDTQYFGPGTRLTVL.

The chain recombines TRBV9 with TRBJ2-3; D may be TRBD2 (6 bases). The CDR3 contains 15 residues. CDR1 SGDLS and CDR2 YYNGEE come from the germline V gene. The ends were cut back, 0 bases at V and 2 bases at J, with 10 bases in the middle. CDR3 protein: CASSVEGGTTDTQYF. Here the CDR3 DNA reads TGTGCCAGCAGCGTAGAGGGCGGGACCACAGATACGCAGTATTTT.

This clone has only a few counts. The genes are TRBV19 and TRBJ2-3; D is ambiguous. This CDR3 comprises 15 residues. Germline assignment: CDR1 LNHDA and CDR2 SQIVND (reference sequence). V was clipped by 4 bases and J by 3 bases, with 14 bases between them. The CDR3 region has the DNA TGTGCCAGTAGTAGGTACGGTTTTTGGACAGATACGCAGTATTTT. Its translation: CASSRYGFWTDTQYF.

CDR3 in amino acids: CASSPDRVRETQYF. As DNA, the CDR3 is TGTGCCAGCTCACCGGACAGGGTGCGTGAGACCCAGTACTTC. The J gene is TRBJ2-5, the V gene TRBV18, with 8 bases aligning to TRBD1. The germline V gene has CDR1 KGHSH and CDR2 LQKENI. The CDR3 spans 14 residues. Germline trimming cut 3 bases from V and 5 bases from J; bases unmatched to any gene: 5. The variable domain in full, with the rest retrieved from reference TRBV18 and TRBJ2-5, is NAGVMQNPRHLVRRRGQEARLRCSPMKGHSHVYWYRQLPEEGLKFMVYLQKENIIDESGMPKERFSAEFPKEGPSILRIQQVVRGDSAAYFCASSPDRVRETQYFGPGTRLLVL.

The CDR3 is CASSLQDRGLEKLFF. Written as DNA, the CDR3 is TGTGCCAGCAGCTTACAGGACAGGGGGCTTGAAAAACTGTTTTTT. The gene calls are TRBV5-6 and TRBJ1-4; 11 bases agree with TRBD1. The J segment lost 7 bases and the V segment lost 2 bases, leaving 4 bases of the junction unmatched. Germline loops: CDR1 SGHDT, CDR2 YYEEEE. The CDR3 sequence is 15 residues long.

J is TRBJ2-3 and V is TRBV4-2; D unresolved. Trimming removed 1 base at V and 1 base at J, with 15 bases between. Germline CDR1 is LGHNA and CDR2 is YNFKEQ. This CDR3 contains 17 residues. CDR3 DNA: TGTGCCAGCAGCCAAGTTCCCCCTTCTTGGGGCACAGATACGCAGTATTTT. Protein product: CASSQVPPSWGTDTQYF.

The chain joins TRBV28 to TRBJ2-3; D may be TRBD2 (7 bases). Germline CDR1 MDHEN, CDR2 SYDVKM. The CDR3 has 15 residues. V was trimmed by 4 bases and J by 5 bases, leaving 16 bases between them. The CDR3 DNA sequence: TGTGCCAGCAGTTCCAGAGGGGGGGCCGGAGATACGCAGTATTTT. This codes for CASSSRGGAGDTQYF.

The V and J genes are TRBV18 and TRBJ1-3; tentative D call: TRBD1 (5 bases). Trimming cost V 3 bases and J 0 bases, with 9 bases left between them. This CDR3 has 15 residues. Germline CDR1 reads KGHSH; CDR2 reads LQKENI. For the CDR3, the DNA is TGTGCCAGCTCACCTGACCAGGGCTCTGGAAACACCATATATTTT. Residues: CASSPDQGSGNTIYF. Variable domain in full (rest from reference TRBV18 and TRBJ1-3): NAGVMQNPRHLVRRRGQEARLRCSPMKGHSHVYWYRQLPEEGLKFMVYLQKENIIDESGMPKERFSAEFPKEGPSILRIQQVVRGDSAAYFCASSPDQGSGNTIYFGEGSWLTVV.